This T cell receptor (beta chain) was captured by sequencing in a study of T-cell memory formation after mild COVID-19. General observations from the study: Prior to infection, memory already included some responding clones, suggesting cross-reactive memory joined.

The CDR3 covers 14 residues. The V gene's germline CDR1 is SGHTA and CDR2 FQGNSA. Trimming took off 5 bases at V and 10 bases at J, with 20 bases between the two ends. To note about this clonotype: Its antigen is currently unknown.

After 5'RACE with constant-segment primers, TCR alpha and TCR beta cDNA libraries carrying sample barcodes and UMIs were obtained. MiXCR was run by TCRdb on the 5' RACE reads, yielding one entry per CDR3 protein. The sample carries a few hundred thousand distinct CDR3 sequences, less than 20% recorded once. This TCR was recovered from a man between 18 and 35 years old who had mild COVID-19 (a few samples of this study predate the infection). Cell type and time point are not known. Sequencing used PBMCs or a T cell subset sorted from them (not recorded which). The genes are TRBV7-2 and TRBJ2-5; perhaps TRBD2 as D (5 bases). The CDR3 here is CASSPVTGLRDQYF. Written as DNA, the CDR3 is TGTGCCAGCAGCCCGGTGACCGGCTTGAGGGACCAGTACTTC.